The source of this TCR beta chain is a study of neurological immune-mediated disorders. The study, taken as a whole, reports: The most TCR clonal expansion was seen in HTLV-1-associated myelopathy, and the least was seen in multiple sclerosis, which fell below healthy controls.

This clonotype was seen repeatedly, ten times or more. What it binds is unknown. Trimming left V 0 bases short and J 2 bases short, with 16 bases between. The germline gives CDR1 DFQATT, CDR2 SNEGSKA (reference sequence). This CDR3 comprises 16 residues. Each CDR3 protein is one row after TCRdb ran MiXCR on the 5' RACE reads. The sample has fewer than 35,000 distinct CDR3 sequences, approximately 4.3% seen once. This sequence was found in a man between 18 and 29 years old in good health. J is TRBJ1-2 and V is TRBV20-1, with unresolved D. Sequencing was carried out using PBMCs. The DNA for the CDR3 is TGCAGTGCTAGAGATATAGGGTTAAGAGGGAACTATGGCTACACCTTC. Protein sequence: CSARDIGLRGNYGYTF.